The 4 T cell receptor beta chains presented below share a single source sample, sequenced in a study of CD8+ T cells in alopecia areata. RNA extraction and reverse transcription yielded cDNA as sequencing template. Sequenced by immunoSEQ multiplex PCR; TCRdb stores in-frame clones only, minus some. The sample gives about 150,000 clones, roughly 58% of which show up once; around 34% is in the top ten. Sequencing used CD8+ T cells sorted from blood. The receptors were sampled from a human donor in good health.

The V and J genes are TRBV7-9 and TRBJ1-1, with D unclear. Per germline, CDR1 SEHNR and CDR2 FQNEAQ (reference sequence). The CDR3 spans 11 residues. V lost 8 bases to trimming and J lost 4 bases, with 8 bases between them. The DNA for the CDR3 is TGTGCCAGCGGTGTGAGCACTGAAGCTTTCTTT. Its translation: CASGVSTEAFF.

There are a few counts of this clone. CDR3 protein: CASSYLLASDEQFF. For the CDR3, the DNA is TGTGCCAGCAGTTACCTTCTAGCGAGCGATGAGCAGTTCTTC. The J gene is TRBJ2-1, the V gene TRBV6-6; TRBD2 might be the D (6 bases). V lost 2 bases and J lost 8, with 13 bases in between. This CDR3 is built from 14 residues. CDR1 MNHNY and CDR2 SVGAGI come from the germline V gene (reference sequence).

This sequence joins TRBV14 and TRBJ2-1; 8 bases line up with TRBD1. This CDR3 contains 14 residues. Germline V gives CDR1 SGHDN, CDR2 FVKESK. With 4 bases clipped from V and 8 bases from J, the junction kept 7 bases outside the gene matches. The CDR3, as DNA: TGTGCCAGCAGCCGAAACACAGGGGGAGATGAGCAGTTCTTC. Its translation is CASSRNTGGDEQFF.

Only a few counts were recorded for this clone. This chain connects TRBV7-9 to TRBJ1-2; unclear D gene. V was clipped by 1 base and J by 13 bases, with 16 bases between them. Germline V CDR1 and CDR2: SEHNR, FQNEAQ (reference sequence). This CDR3 comprises 13 residues. In nucleotides, the CDR3 is TGTGCCAGCAGCTTAGTAGCAGAGCCCTCGGTCACCTTC. Its translation: CASSLVAEPSVTF.